The source of this TCR beta chain is a study of CD8 T cells in Susac syndrome. Reverse transcription of about 0.45 to 1 ug RNA was carried out with random hexamers. MiXCR, run by TCRdb on the immunoSEQ multiplex PCR reads, gives a single entry per CDR3 protein. The repertoire has approximately 120,000 distinct CDR3 sequences, approximately 96% of them found once; the top ten carry about 0.095%. The receptor was derived from a human donor in good health. The specimen was CD4+ T cells from PBMCs.

This CDR3 is CASRRGGGNQPQHF. DNA for the CDR3: TGTGCCAGCAGACGTGGGGGGGGCAATCAGCCCCAGCATTTT. J is TRBJ1-5 and V is TRBV5-6; D is possibly TRBD1 (5 bases). V lost 5 bases and J lost 2, with 11 bases in between. The length of the CDR3 is 14 residues. Germline V gene sequence: CDR1 SGHDT, CDR2 YYEEEE.